This T cell receptor (beta chain) was retrieved from a study of cytomegalovirus exposure and HLA in healthy donors. The donors were in the approximately 110-subject validation cohort; that cohort was separate from the approximately 670-subject first cohort. With regard to this clone: The antigen remains unidentified. At one of its ends the junction is not consistent with the germline gene, which may arise from a read error.

CDR3 length: 13 residues. Germline V gene sequence: CDR1 SSHAT, CDR2 FNYEAQ (reference sequence). This table comes from immunoSEQ multiplex PCR, and its TCRdb copy is limited to in-frame clones, with some not included. The table shows hundreds of thousands of clones, with roughly 83% occurring only once. Findings and caveats of the study: Altogether, some 170 TCR beta chains were recorded as cytomegalovirus-associated. Most TCRs appeared rarely, but some public TCRs recurred in many donors.

The receptor was derived from a woman aged 25 to 45 in good health and CMV-seropositive. Specimen: PBMCs. V gene TRBV7-7 combines with J gene TRBJ2-7, with D perhaps matching TRBD1 (5 bases). CDR3 nucleotides: TGTGCTAGCAGTCAGGGCGCCTCCTACGAGCAGTACTTC. As protein: CASSQGASYEQYF.